The 23 T cell receptor beta chains in this list originate from one sample, sequenced in a study of blood T cells in healthy people across ages. The second PCR ran about 6 to 11 cycles with a sample-barcoded 5' primer and J-beta primers. TCRdb used MiXCR to reprocess the 5' RACE reads, holding one entry per CDR3 protein. Of 710,000 or so distinct CDR3 sequences in the sample, roughly 30% were seen once. The sequencing sample was made of blood. These receptors all come from an elderly woman in good health.

This clonotype has at least ten counts. The V and J genes are TRBV27 and TRBJ2-3; D is undetermined. CDR1 is MNHEY, CDR2 SMNVEV, per germline (reference sequence). V was clipped by 6 bases and J by 0 bases, with 7 bases between them. CDR3 length: 13 amino acids. The CDR3 reads CASRTGSTDTQYF. The DNA for the CDR3 is TGTGCCAGCAGGACCGGAAGCACAGATACGCAGTATTTT.

J is TRBJ2-5 and V is TRBV5-1, with 12 bases matching TRBD1. The end of the DNA is better explained by TRBJ2-7, so the J call may be wrong. Germline-derived CDR1 and CDR2 are SGHRS and YFSETQ. The CDR3 runs 15 residues. CDR3 region: CASRPAGQGAHEQYF. CDR3 DNA sequence: TGCGCCAGCAGGCCTGCGGGACAGGGGGCTCACGAGCAGTACTTC.

This clonotype showed up just a few times. The chain carries TRBV11-2 and TRBJ1-1, with D maybe TRBD1 (5 bases). The CDR3 runs 12 residues. CDR1 SGHAT and CDR2 FQNNGV come from the germline V gene. V was cut by 5 bases and J by 8 bases, with 12 bases left in between. CDR3 in amino acids: CASSLPGGEAFF. The CDR3 DNA is TGTGCCAGCAGCCTCCCGGGGGGAGAAGCTTTCTTT.

The V call is TRBV10-3, the J call TRBJ1-1, with D perhaps TRBD1 (6 bases). From germline, CDR1 is ENHRY and CDR2 SYGVKD. The CDR3 has 14 residues. V was clipped by 2 bases and J by 3 bases, with 10 bases between them. The CDR3: CAISERGADTEAFF. In DNA, the CDR3 is TGTGCCATCAGTGAGAGGGGGGCGGACACTGAAGCTTTCTTT.

This clonotype was counted only a few times. The V and J genes are TRBV9 and TRBJ2-7; D is ambiguous. Germline CDR1 and CDR2: SGDLS and YYNGEE. V was trimmed by 4 bases and J by 4 bases, leaving 12 bases between them. The CDR3 has 13 amino acids. CDR3 coding DNA: TGTGCCAGCAGCCAAGACGGGTCTTACGAGCAGTACTTC. This codes for CASSQDGSYEQYF. Together with reference TRBV9 and TRBJ2-7, the CDR3 gives the full variable domain: DSGVTQTPKHLITATGQRVTLRCSPRSGDLSVYWYQQSLDQGLQFLIQYYNGEERAKGNILERFSAQQFPDLHSELNLSSLELGDSALYFCASSQDGSYEQYFGPGTRLTVT.

The table lists this clonotype with a few counts. This chain links TRBV21-1 with TRBJ2-3. TRBV21-1 is listed as a pseudogene. This CDR3 has 13 amino acids. The CDR3 loop is CASSNGSRDTQYF. CDR3 nucleotides: TGTGCCAGCAGCAATGGTTCGAGGGATACGCAGTATTTT.

This chain connects TRBV6-6 to TRBJ2-3; unclear D gene. The CDR3 runs to 13 residues. Germline V gene sequence: CDR1 MNHNY, CDR2 SVGAGI (reference sequence). Trimming pared 8 bases from V and 5 bases from J, leaving 14 bases between. The DNA of the CDR3 is TGTGCCAGCTGGGCAGTTGAAGTAGATACGCAGTATTTT. This codes for CASWAVEVDTQYF.

Here the CDR3 reads CASSAEPYGTGKAFF. The CDR3 DNA follows: TGTGCCAGCAGCGCGGAACCATATGGGACAGGGAAAGCTTTCTTT. V is TRBV28 and J is TRBJ1-1; 9 bases agree with TRBD1. V was pared by 6 bases and J by 9 bases, with 14 bases of the junction left unmatched. This CDR3 region has 15 residues. Germline V gives CDR1 MDHEN, CDR2 SYDVKM.

The chain combines TRBV20-1 with TRBJ2-1; 7 bases match TRBD1. Germline V gene data show CDR1 as DFQATT and CDR2 as SNEGSKA (reference sequence). The junction had 15 bases not matched to a gene; V was cut back by 1 base and J by 9 bases. This CDR3 is built from 16 residues. CDR3 bases: TGCAGTGCTAGAGCAATCCGACAGGGCGTTTTCGGTGAGCAGTTCTTC. Protein sequence: CSARAIRQGVFGEQFF.

This clonotype showed up many times. V is TRBV5-6 and J is TRBJ2-3; D is tentatively TRBD1 or TRBD2 (5 bases each). This CDR3 region has 15 residues. From germline, CDR1 is SGHDT and CDR2 YYEEEE. Trimming took 1 base from V and 2 from J, leaving 11 bases between them. The CDR3 loop is CASSLPGPPTDTQYF. The CDR3 DNA is TGTGCCAGCAGCTTGCCGGGACCGCCCACAGATACGCAGTATTTT.

This chain links TRBV6-6 with TRBJ2-7; 7 bases are shared with TRBD1. The end of the DNA aligns better with TRBJ2-5, so the J call may be wrong. This CDR3 has 15 residues. Germline-derived CDR1 and CDR2 are MNHNY and SVGAGI (reference sequence). The CDR3 DNA sequence: TGTGCCAGCAGTTACAGCAATCCAGGGGGAGAGACCCAGTACTTC. This encodes CASSYSNPGGETQYF.

At least ten counts were recorded for this clonotype. This sequence joins TRBV7-2 and TRBJ1-6; D remains unclear. The CDR3 runs to 12 residues. Germline values: CDR1 SGHTA, CDR2 FQGNSA. Trimming shortened V by 8 bases and J by 7 bases, and 9 bases separated the two germline ends. CDR3 sequence (DNA): TGTGCCAGCGGGCGGCGAAATTCACCCCTCCACTTT. Translating it yields CASGRRNSPLHF.

Ten or more counts support this clonotype. V is TRBV12-3 or TRBV12-4 and J is TRBJ2-1; 12 nucleotides line up with TRBD2. The CDR3 spans 16 residues. V shed 5 bases, J shed 6 bases, and the junction held 8 bases outside the gene matches. The CDR3 nucleotides are TGTGCCAGCAGTCGTAGGACTAGCGGGGCCACCAATGAGCAGTTCTTC. It yields the protein CASSRRTSGATNEQFF.

A remark on this clonotype: One end of the junction fails to match germline, which may point to a read error. V is TRBV12-3 or TRBV12-4 and J is TRBJ2-1, with 8 bases matching TRBD2. The CDR3 is made up of 16 amino acids. CDR3 nucleotide sequence: TGTGCCAGCAGTCATCCGGGAGGGGCGGCCTACAATGAACAGTTCTTC. Encoded protein: CASSHPGGAAYNEQFF.

This clonotype showed up just a few times. This rearrangement joins TRBV28 to TRBJ1-2; D perhaps matches TRBD1 (6 bases). With 6 bases removed from V and 4 bases from J, the gap between germline ends came to 12 bases. The germline gives CDR1 MDHEN, CDR2 SYDVKM. The CDR3 runs to 13 residues. The CDR3 nucleotides are TGTGCCAGCAGGGACAGCTTATCCTATGGCTACACCTTC. It encodes CASRDSLSYGYTF.

This chain connects TRBV20-1 to TRBJ2-7; D gene uncertain. This CDR3 contains 13 residues. Germline V gene lookup returns CDR1 DFQATT and CDR2 SNEGSKA (reference sequence). V was cut by 6 bases and J by 2 bases, with 14 bases left in between. In DNA, the CDR3 is TGCAGTGCAAACGACAACCCAACCTACGAGCAGTACTTC. Translation gives CSANDNPTYEQYF.

Note on this clonotype: This could be a read error, since a much larger clone is one nucleotide away. V is TRBV12-3 or TRBV12-4 and J is TRBJ1-6, with a possible D match to TRBD1 (5 bases). The CDR3 runs 12 residues. The CDR3 DNA reads as TGTGCCAGCAGTCCCTGGGGGTCACCCCCCCACTTT. Translation: CASSPWGSPPHF.

This clonotype showed up just a few times. This chain uses TRBV6-5 with TRBJ1-1; tentatively, D is TRBD1 (6 bases). Trimming left V 6 bases short and J 7 bases short, with 12 bases between. This CDR3 has 12 residues. Germline CDR1 and CDR2: MNHEY and SVGAGI. CDR3 DNA: TGTGCCAGCAGCTCAGGGGTACTTGAAGCTTTCTTT. Its protein is CASSSGVLEAFF.

This clonotype was recorded once. The chain uses TRBV5-1 and TRBJ2-7; D may be TRBD1 (5 bases). CDR1 is SGHRS and CDR2 is YFSETQ in the germline V gene. The CDR3 is made up of 16 amino acids. The V gene lost 0 bases and the J gene lost 0 bases, with 13 bases spanning the gap. The CDR3 here is CASSLGGQGSSYEQYF. The CDR3 DNA reads as TGCGCCAGCAGCTTGGGAGGACAAGGAAGCTCCTACGAGCAGTACTTC.

This chain uses TRBV4-1 with TRBJ2-1; 8 nucleotides line up with TRBD2. The CDR3 spans 14 residues. Germline CDR1 and CDR2: MGHRA and YSYEKL. Losses at the gene ends were 4 bases for V and 5 bases for J; bases not matched to a gene: 4. CDR3: CASSLQLADNEQFF. The CDR3 DNA is TGCGCCAGCAGCCTGCAACTAGCGGACAATGAGCAGTTCTTC.

CDR3 bases: TGTGCCAGCAGCTTAGCGGAAAACAGGGGGACCTACAATGAGCAGTTCTTC. Protein sequence: CASSLAENRGTYNEQFF. This chain uses TRBV7-6 with TRBJ2-1; 8 nucleotides match TRBD1. CDR3 length equals 17 residues. Germline values: CDR1 SGHVS, CDR2 FNYEAQ. Unmatched junction bases numbered 6, after V lost 0 bases and J lost 2 bases.

This clonotype was counted between two and nine times. The chain carries TRBV20-1 and TRBJ1-5; no definite D call. Germline CDR1 is DFQATT and CDR2 is SNEGSKA (reference sequence). V shed 3 bases and J shed 0 bases, with 9 bases lying between them. The CDR3 sequence is 14 residues long. This chain's CDR3 is CSASYLYSNQPQHF. The CDR3 DNA follows: TGCAGTGCTAGTTACCTATATAGCAATCAGCCCCAGCATTTT.

The V call is TRBV6-5, the J call TRBJ1-4, with D possibly matching TRBD1 (5 bases). The V end was cut by 0 bases, the J end by 7 bases, with 12 bases between. Germline values: CDR1 MNHEY, CDR2 SVGAGI. CDR3 length: 15 amino acids. This CDR3 reads CASSYSTGGSEKLFF. The CDR3 DNA sequence: TGTGCCAGCAGTTACTCGACGGGGGGTAGTGAAAAACTGTTTTTT.